A selection of T cell receptor beta chains follows, all from one sample in a study of Ad26.COV2.S vaccination and SARS-CoV-2 variants. The method was immunoSEQ multiplex PCR; TCRdb's version includes in-frame clones alone and lacks a portion of them. Of 510,000 or so clones listed, roughly 85% were seen once; the top ten hold roughly 13%. This sample comprised peripheral blood, obtained in a trial of Ad26.COV2.S vaccine versus placebo. Receptors were obtained from a person aged 18-65 years who received the Ad26.COV2.S COVID-19 vaccine or a placebo. The CDR3 runs from the conserved cysteine through the conserved F or W. A D gene is named only where the DNA matches it firmly. Part of the rows lack a size; the others show once, few, many or a class for expanded clones.

clone size	D gene	J gene	V gene	CDR3 DNA	CDR3 protein
once	NA	TRBJ2-7	TRBV6-5	TGTGCCAGCAGTTACACCCCTCAGAGCTCCTACGAGCAGTACTTC	CASSYTPQSSYEQYF
once	TRBD2	TRBJ2-1	TRBV11-3	TGTGCCAGCAGCCCCGAAGGGAGGGGTGAGCAGTTCTTC	CASSPEGRGEQFF
NA	TRBD2	TRBJ2-1	TRBV7-3	TGTGCCAGCAGCCCACCGGGACTAGCGTTCAATGAGCAGTTCTTC	CASSPPGLAFNEQFF
once	NA	TRBJ1-1	TRBV29-1	TGCAGCGCCAGGGTCAGTGCTGAAGCTTTCTTT	CSARVSAEAFF
NA	NA	TRBJ2-7	TRBV20-1	TGCAGTGGTCTGACCCCGTACGAGCAGTACTTC	CSGLTPYEQYF
many	NA	TRBJ2-7	TRBV3-1/TRBV3-2	TGTGCCAGCAGCCAAGGGCCTGACGTGGGCTACGAGCAGTACTTC	CASSQGPDVGYEQYF
NA	TRBD2	TRBJ2-2	TRBV27	TGTGCCAGCAAGACTAGCGGGAGGGGGGAGCTGTTTTTT	CASKTSGRGELFF
NA	NA	TRBJ2-5	TRBV28	TGTGCCAGCAGTTTATCGGGACCCCCATGGGCCCAGTACTTC	CASSLSGPPWAQYF
NA	NA	TRBJ1-5	TRBV7-8	TGTGCCAGCAGTTTCGATCCTGGCTTCAATCAGCCCCAGCATTTT	CASSFDPGFNQPQHF
NA	TRBD2	TRBJ2-5	TRBV7-8	TGTGCCAGCAGCTTAGTTGGCGCGGGAGACCTCACACAAGAGACCCAGTACTTC	CASSLVGAGDLTQETQYF
once	NA	TRBJ1-5	TRBV28	TGTGCCAGCAGTTTAATGAGTTCCATTAGCAATCAGCCCCAGCATTTT	CASSLMSSISNQPQHF
NA	NA	TRBJ2-1	TRBV6-5	TGTGCCAGCAGTTACGATAGAGCCAATGAGCAGTTCTTC	CASSYDRANEQFF
once	NA	TRBJ2-1	TRBV28	TGTGCCAGCAGTTTAGTTGGGGGAGTCCACAATGAGCAGTTCTTC	CASSLVGGVHNEQFF
NA	NA	TRBJ2-1	TRBV11-3	TGTGCCAGCAGCTTCACGGACAATGAGCAGTTCTTC	CASSFTDNEQFF
NA	NA	TRBJ1-1	TRBV12-3/TRBV12-4	TGTGCCAGCAGTTTAGATCGGGGGACTGAAGCTTTCTTT	CASSLDRGTEAFF
NA	NA	TRBJ2-3	TRBV30	TGTGCCTGGGAGCTAACAGATACGCAGTATTTT	CAWELTDTQYF
few	NA	TRBJ1-6	TRBV30	TGTGCCTGGAGTGTAGGGCAGGGTTTTGGTATTGGTTCACCCCTCCACTTT	CAWSVGQGFGIGSPLHF
NA	TRBD1	TRBJ1-1	TRBV6-6	TGTGCCAGCAGTCCACAACAACGACAGGGGGAGACTGAAGCTTTCTTT	CASSPQQRQGETEAFF
few	TRBD2	TRBJ2-2	TRBV27	TGTGCCAGCAGTTTATCGAAACTAGCGGGAACCTTCACCGGGGAGCTGTTTTTT	CASSLSKLAGTFTGELFF
NA	NA	TRBJ1-1	TRBV5-1	TGCGCCAGCAGCTGGGGGCGCGGGGTCGAGGTAACTGAAGCTTTCTTT	CASSWGRGVEVTEAFF
NA	TRBD2	TRBJ2-3	TRBV7-2	TGTGCCAGCAGTCGGGGACTAGCAACAGATACGCAGTATTTT	CASSRGLATDTQYF
NA	NA	TRBJ1-4	TRBV28	TGTGCCAGCAGTTCAGGCAGCTTCGAAAAACTGTTTTTT	CASSSGSFEKLFF
NA	TRBD1	TRBJ1-5	TRBV5-1	TGCGCCAGCAGCTGGGGGACAGGGGGCAATCAGCCCCAGCATTTT	CASSWGTGGNQPQHF
NA	TRBD1	TRBJ2-1	TRBV7-9	TGTGCCAGCAGCTTCAGGGGGACAGGCAATGAGCAGTTCTTC	CASSFRGTGNEQFF
NA	TRBD2	TRBJ2-3	TRBV11-2	TGTGCCAGCAGCTTACCCCCTTCCGGGGGGGATACGCAGTATTTT	CASSLPPSGGDTQYF
NA	TRBD2	TRBJ2-3	TRBV7-8	TGTGCCAGCAGCCCGCGGACTAGCGGGAGCGTTTTT	CASSPRTSGSVF
few	NA	TRBJ2-2	TRBV11-2	TGTGCCAGCAGCTTATCCGGGAAGAACACCGGGGAGCTGTTTTTT	CASSLSGKNTGELFF
NA	NA	TRBJ2-3	TRBV20-1	TGCAGTGCTAGTGTCACTACCCTCCCAGATACGCAGTATTTT	CSASVTTLPDTQYF